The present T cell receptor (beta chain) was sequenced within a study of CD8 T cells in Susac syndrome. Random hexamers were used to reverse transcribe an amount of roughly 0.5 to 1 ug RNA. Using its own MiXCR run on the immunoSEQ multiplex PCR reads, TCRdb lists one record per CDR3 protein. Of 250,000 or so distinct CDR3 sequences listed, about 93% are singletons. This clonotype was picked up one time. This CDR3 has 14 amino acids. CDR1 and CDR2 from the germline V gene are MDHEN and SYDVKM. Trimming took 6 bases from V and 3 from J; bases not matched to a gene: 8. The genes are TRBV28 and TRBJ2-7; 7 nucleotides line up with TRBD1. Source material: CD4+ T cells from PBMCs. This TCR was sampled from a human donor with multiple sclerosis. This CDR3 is CASSGWDRLYEQYF. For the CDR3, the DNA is TGTGCCAGCAGCGGGTGGGACAGACTCTACGAGCAGTACTTC.